Each of the 9 T cell receptor beta chains below was sequenced from the same sample in a study of blood T cell repertoires in COVID-19. Produced via immunoSEQ multiplex PCR; TCRdb's table is partial and in-frame only. The sample carries approximately 100,000 clones, approximately 92% recorded once. The sequenced material came from peripheral blood. These receptors came from a man in his fifties with active COVID-19.

This chain uses TRBV3-1 (or the pseudogene TRBV3-2) with TRBJ2-1; perhaps TRBD1 as D (5 bases). V shed 0 bases and J shed 7 bases, with 7 bases lying between them. Germline CDR1 is LGHDT and CDR2 is YNNKEL (reference sequence). This CDR3 has 13 residues. CDR3 DNA: TGTGCCAGCAGCCAAGAAAGGGGTAATGAGCAGTTCTTC. Its translation: CASSQERGNEQFF.

The rearrangement joins TRBV19 to TRBJ1-4; 11 positions match TRBD1. In germline, CDR1 is LNHDA, CDR2 SQIVND (reference sequence). V dropped 6 bases and J dropped 7; count of bases not matched to a gene: 4. There are 14 residues in the CDR3. DNA of the CDR3: TGTGCCAGTAGACCGGGACAGGGGGGTGAAAAACTGTTTTTT. This gives the protein CASRPGQGGEKLFF.

The chain has TRBV9 and TRBJ2-5; TRBD1 matches 8 bases. Looked up from germline, CDR1 is SGDLS and CDR2 is YYNGEE. V trimming: 2 bases; J trimming: 2 bases; junction bases outside the gene matches: 2. This CDR3 spans 14 amino acids. The CDR3 sequence is CASSVQGAQETQYF. The CDR3, as DNA: TGTGCCAGCAGCGTCCAGGGGGCACAAGAGACCCAGTACTTC.

This chain connects TRBV28 to TRBJ1-6; a possible D gene is TRBD1 (6 bases). Germline V gene lookup returns CDR1 MDHEN and CDR2 SYDVKM. Trimming took off 6 bases at V and 10 bases at J, with 22 bases between the two ends. This CDR3 region has 16 residues. The CDR3 region has the DNA TGTGCCAGCAGCCCAGGCGGGGGGGCGTCGGGGTCACCCCTCCACTTT. The encoded protein is CASSPGGGASGSPLHF. Drawing the rest from reference TRBV28 and TRBJ1-6, the complete variable domain is DVKVTQSSRYLVKRTGEKVFLECVQDMDHENMFWYRQDPGLGLRLIYFSYDVKMKEKGDIPEGYSVSREKKERFSLILESASTNQTSMYLCASSPGGGASGSPLHFGNGTRLTVT.

The J gene is TRBJ2-1, the V gene TRBV19, with TRBD2 matching over 8 bases. The CDR3 totals 16 residues. The V gene end was trimmed by 3 bases and the J gene end by 0 bases; junction bases not matched to a gene: 4. CDR1 and CDR2 from the germline V gene are LNHDA and SQIVND (reference sequence). The CDR3 sequence: CASSITGGSSYNEQFF. CDR3 bases: TGTGCCAGTAGTATTACGGGAGGGAGCTCCTACAATGAGCAGTTCTTC. The variable domain in full, completed from reference TRBV19 and TRBJ2-1, reads DGGITQSPKYLFRKEGQNVTLSCEQNLNHDAMYWYRQDPGQGLRLIYYSQIVNDFQKGDIAEGYSVSREKKESFPLTVTSAQKNPTAFYLCASSITGGSSYNEQFFGPGTRLTVL.

This clone was observed once. This rearrangement joins TRBV7-9 to TRBJ1-1; the match to TRBD1 covers 8 bases. Unmatched junction bases numbered 7, after V lost 5 bases and J lost 11 bases. Germline-derived CDR1 and CDR2 are SEHNR and FQNEAQ (reference sequence). The CDR3 contains 12 residues. CDR3 protein: CASSLRTGSAFF. CDR3 in DNA: TGTGCCAGCAGCCTTCGGACAGGGTCGGCTTTCTTT.

The genes are TRBV4-2 and TRBJ2-7; 11 nucleotides align to TRBD2. The CDR3 has 15 amino acids. V was pared by 4 bases and J by 2 bases, with 4 bases of the junction left unmatched. CDR1 is LGHNA and CDR2 is YNFKEQ in the germline V gene. CDR3 bases: TGTGCCAGCAGCCCTGGGACTAGCGGTACCTACGAGCAGTACTTC. This encodes CASSPGTSGTYEQYF.

The chain is built from TRBV9 and TRBJ1-4, with D possibly TRBD1 on 5 matching bases. V lost 4 bases and J 4 bases, leaving 14 bases between the germline ends. In germline, CDR1 is SGDLS, CDR2 YYNGEE. The CDR3 consists of 15 residues. The CDR3 protein is CASSLGRTINEKLFF. Here the CDR3 DNA reads TGTGCCAGCAGCCTAGGACGGACAATTAATGAAAAACTGTTTTTT.

The chain recombines TRBV19 with TRBJ2-2; D gene ambiguous. From germline, CDR1 is LNHDA and CDR2 SQIVND (reference sequence). This CDR3 is 12 amino acids long. Trimming shortened V by 8 bases and J by 1 base, and 5 bases separated the two germline ends. The chain's CDR3 is CASSGNTGELFF. In nucleotides, the CDR3 is TGTGCCAGTTCGGGGAACACCGGGGAGCTGTTTTTT.